This TCR beta chain stems from a study of cytomegalovirus exposure and HLA in healthy donors. At the time of sampling, donors were nominally healthy, though unrecorded immune exposures were likely. V lost 0 bases and J 3 bases, leaving 18 bases between the germline ends. Germline V gives CDR1 SGHKS, CDR2 YYEKEE (reference sequence). The CDR3 runs to 17 residues. PCR amplification relied on 60 Vbeta primers (plus 13 Jbeta primers). The assay was immunoSEQ multiplex PCR, and TCRdb's table has in-frame clones only and misses some. This table holds approximately 97,000 clones, 81% found once. With respect to this clone: Antigen: not known.

General study results and limits: Rare sequences made up most TCRs, while some public TCRs were found in many donors.

This chain joins TRBV5-5 and TRBJ1-1; D remains unclear. Sequencing was carried out using PBMCs. The receptor was derived from a man aged 40-49 years in good health and CMV-seropositive. CDR3 sequence: CASSLAIYVNQDTEAFF. CDR3 sequence (DNA): TGTGCCAGCAGCTTGGCGATTTACGTCAATCAGGACACTGAAGCTTTCTTT.